This is a list of T cell receptor beta chains from one sample in a study of blood T cell repertoires in COVID-19. Sequenced by immunoSEQ multiplex PCR; TCRdb stores in-frame clones only, minus some. This table has about 200,000 clones, about nine tenths appearing once. Sequenced: peripheral blood. The receptors were sampled from a woman between 35 and 50 years old with acute or convalescent COVID-19. The CDR3 runs from the conserved cysteine through the conserved F or W. Each record gives: J gene, clone size, V gene, D gene, CDR3 DNA, CDR3 protein. A D gene is named only where the DNA matches it firmly. Not every row has a clone size; where given, it reads once, few, many or a size class.

TRBJ1-4,-,TRBV5-4,TRBD1,TGTGCCAGCAGCGTTGGACAGGGCGGCAATGAAAAACTGTTTTTT,CASSVGQGGNEKLFF
TRBJ2-2,-,TRBV5-8,TRBD1,TGTGCCAGCAGCTTGAGAGACAGGGACGGGGAGCTGTTTTTT,CASSLRDRDGELFF
TRBJ2-1,-,TRBV24-1,TRBD2,TGTGCCACCAGCTCACCGACTAGCGGGGGTCCGAGCTCCTACAATGAGCAGTTCTTC,CATSSPTSGGPSSYNEQFF
TRBJ1-1,-,TRBV24-1,TRBD1,TGTGCCACCAGGGAGACAGGGTTGAACACTGAAGCTTTCTTT,CATRETGLNTEAFF
TRBJ2-6,once,TRBV5-4,-,TGTGCCAGCACCCTACCAAGCTCTGGGGCCAACGTCCTGACTTTC,CASTLPSSGANVLTF
TRBJ1-2,-,TRBV2,TRBD1,TGTGCCAGCAGGGACACAGGGGATGGCTACACCTTC,CASRDTGDGYTF
TRBJ2-2,-,TRBV5-1,-,TGCGCCAGCAGCCCGGGACTCAGCACCGGGGAGCTGTTTTTT,CASSPGLSTGELFF
TRBJ1-6,-,TRBV6-5,-,TGTGCCAGCACCCTCCTATTAGGGGGTGATTCACCCCTCCACTTT,CASTLLLGGDSPLHF
TRBJ1-2,-,TRBV30,-,TGTGCCTGGAGAGCCCCCGGGAGCTATGGCTACACCTTC,CAWRAPGSYGYTF
TRBJ1-2,-,TRBV4-2,-,TGTGCCAGCAGCCACTTATCCAGGGTCTTTGGGATCTATGGCTACACCTTC,CASSHLSRVFGIYGYTF
TRBJ2-2,once,TRBV9,TRBD1,TGTGCCAGCGCAGGACAGGGGGGAGCCACCGGGGAGCTGTTTTTT,CASAGQGGATGELFF
TRBJ2-5,-,TRBV5-1,TRBD2,TGCGCCAGCAGCTCGAAGGGACTAGCGGGGCAGGAGACCCAGTACTTC,CASSSKGLAGQETQYF
TRBJ1-2,-,TRBV19,TRBD1,TGTGCCAGTAGTTTCGGACAGGGCTTGTCTCGAGGCTACACCTTC,CASSFGQGLSRGYTF
TRBJ1-4,few,TRBV18,-,TGTGCCAGCTCACCATCCTGGAGTAATGAAAAACTGTTTTTT,CASSPSWSNEKLFF
TRBJ1-1,-,TRBV9,-,TGTGCCAGCAGTCCGGAGGGGATGCGGACTGAAGCTTTCTTT,CASSPEGMRTEAFF
TRBJ2-3,-,TRBV4-1,TRBD2,TGCGCCAGCAGTTCCGGGGGGGCCGGAGATACGCAGTATTTT,CASSSGGAGDTQYF
TRBJ1-1,-,TRBV6-5,-,TGTGCCAGCAGTTACCTACGGACAGACCGAAGCGCTGAAGCTTTCTTT,CASSYLRTDRSAEAFF
TRBJ1-2,once,TRBV5-3,TRBD1,TGTGCCAGAAGCACCGAACAGGGGCCCGGCTACACCTTC,CARSTEQGPGYTF
TRBJ1-5,-,TRBV14,-,TGTGCCAGCAGCCAAACCCCAGGGGGCAATCAGCCCCAGCATTTT,CASSQTPGGNQPQHF
TRBJ2-2,-,TRBV7-3,-,TGTGCCAGCAGCTTGAGACGGGGCCGGAGGGGGCCCCCCTGGTCCGGGGAGCTGTTTTTT,CASSLRRGRRGPPWSGELFF
TRBJ2-1,-,TRBV19,-,TGTGCCAGTAGTACGGGTGGTGAGCAGTTCTTC,CASSTGGEQFF
TRBJ2-2,-,TRBV19,-,TGTGCCAGTAGTATAGTTCGGACTGCGAACACCGGGGAGCTGTTTTTT,CASSIVRTANTGELFF
TRBJ2-3,-,TRBV5-1,TRBD2,TGCGCCAGCAGCATGAGCGGGGGGGACACAGATACGCAGTATTTT,CASSMSGGDTDTQYF
TRBJ2-2,-,TRBV4-2,-,TGTGCCAGCAGCCAAGGTTACAGGGAAAAGACCGGGGAGCTGTTTTTT,CASSQGYREKTGELFF
TRBJ1-6,-,TRBV6-1,TRBD1,TGTGCCAGCAGTGATTTAGGGACAGGCTGGTCACCCCTCCACTTT,CASSDLGTGWSPLHF
TRBJ1-6,-,TRBV7-9,-,TGTGCCAGCAGCCCTTTCAAGGGAGGCTATAATTCACCCCTCCACTTT,CASSPFKGGYNSPLHF
TRBJ2-2,-,TRBV18,TRBD1,TGTGCCAGCTCACCCGACAGGGGGCACACCGGGGAGCTGTTTTTT,CASSPDRGHTGELFF
TRBJ1-5,-,TRBV9,TRBD1,TGTGCCAGCAGCGGACAGGGGTCTGCCAATCAGCCCCAGCATTTT,CASSGQGSANQPQHF
TRBJ2-6,-,TRBV2,TRBD2,TGTGCCAGCAGAGGACTAGCTAGGGGGGCCAACGTCCTGACTTTC,CASRGLARGANVLTF
TRBJ2-3,-,TRBV9,TRBD1,TGTGCCAGCAGCGTGGGGACAGGGGGCTTAGATACGCAGTATTTT,CASSVGTGGLDTQYF
TRBJ1-5,-,TRBV24-1,-,TGTGCCACCAGTGATAACAGGGTAAGCAATCAGCCCCAGCATTTT,CATSDNRVSNQPQHF
TRBJ2-2,-,TRBV3-1/TRBV3-2,TRBD1,TGTGCCAGCGGTAAAGATGGGGACAGGGGGTCCATCAGTAGTTCCGGGGAGCTGTTTTTT,CASGKDGDRGSISSSGELFF
TRBJ1-6,-,TRBV2,-,TGTGCCAGCAGTGCAGGAATCTCCTATAATTCACCCCTCCACTTT,CASSAGISYNSPLHF
TRBJ1-2,-,TRBV6-5,TRBD1,TGTGCCAGCAGTTCCGACAGGGGCTATGGCTACACCTTC,CASSSDRGYGYTF
TRBJ1-2,-,TRBV2,TRBD1,TGTGCCAGCAGCGGACGGGACAGAAACTATGGCTACACCTTC,CASSGRDRNYGYTF
TRBJ2-3,-,TRBV11-1,TRBD2,TGTGCCAGCAGCCTAGCGGGGACTAGCACAGATACGCAGTATTTT,CASSLAGTSTDTQYF
TRBJ1-6,-,TRBV3-1/TRBV3-2,-,TGTGCCAGCAGCCAAGGCGCCCTGAGGTCACCCCTCCACTTT,CASSQGALRSPLHF
TRBJ1-2,-,TRBV5-1,-,TGCGCCAGCAGCTTGGAGACAGGCTATGGCTACACCTTC,CASSLETGYGYTF
TRBJ1-2,-,TRBV18,-,TGTGCCAGCTCACCACCGTCGGTTTATGGCTACACCTTC,CASSPPSVYGYTF
TRBJ1-2,-,TRBV18,-,TGTGCCAGCTCACCACTACAGCAGGGCACTCTGGAAGGCTACACCTTC,CASSPLQQGTLEGYTF
TRBJ1-1,-,TRBV25-1,-,TGTGCCAGCAGTGAATTATTAGGGGGACGAAACACTGAAGCTTTCTTT,CASSELLGGRNTEAFF